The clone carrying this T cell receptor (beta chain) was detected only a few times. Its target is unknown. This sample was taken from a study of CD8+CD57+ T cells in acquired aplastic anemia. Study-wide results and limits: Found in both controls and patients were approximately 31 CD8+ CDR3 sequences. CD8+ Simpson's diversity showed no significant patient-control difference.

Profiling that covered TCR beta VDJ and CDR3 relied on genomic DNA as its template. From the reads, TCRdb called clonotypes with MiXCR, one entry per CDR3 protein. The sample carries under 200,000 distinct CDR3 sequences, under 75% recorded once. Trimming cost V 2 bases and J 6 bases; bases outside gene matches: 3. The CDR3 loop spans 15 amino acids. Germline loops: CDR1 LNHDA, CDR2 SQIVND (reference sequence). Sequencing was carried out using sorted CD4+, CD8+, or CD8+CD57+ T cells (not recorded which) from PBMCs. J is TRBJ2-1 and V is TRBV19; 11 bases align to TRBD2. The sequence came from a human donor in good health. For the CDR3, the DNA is TGTGCCAGTAGTATAAGGACTAGCGGGCTCAATGAGCAGTTCTTC. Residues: CASSIRTSGLNEQFF.